The rows below give T cell receptor beta chains drawn from one sample of a study of shared clonotypes between healthy human individuals. The method was immunoSEQ multiplex PCR; TCRdb's version includes in-frame clones alone and lacks a portion of them. The sample lists 2.3 million or so clones, over 85% occurring once. Source material: naive CD4+ T cells from PBMCs. All receptors come from a young man in good health. Some clones in this sample may be carry-over from other donors' samples. Both conserved end residues are part of each CDR3. The D gene is left open where the match is weak. Clone size, where shown, is once, few, many, or a class for clones that have expanded.

d_call	v_call	j_call	clone_size	cdr3_nt	cdr3_aa
-	TRBV20-1	TRBJ2-5	-	TGCAGTGCTACCGAGCGGAAGACCCAGTACTTC	CSATERKTQYF
-	TRBV5-1	TRBJ2-5	once	TGCGCCAGCAGCTTGCGGGGGGCGTTCAAAGAGACCCAGTACTTC	CASSLRGAFKETQYF
-	TRBV29-1	TRBJ2-5	-	TGCAGCGTTGAAGGGAGGGACTCGAGGACCCAGTACTTC	CSVEGRDSRTQYF
-	TRBV19	TRBJ2-1	-	TGTGCCAGTAAAGCCTCTACGGGTCGAGATGAGCAGTTCTTC	CASKASTGRDEQFF
-	TRBV5-1	TRBJ1-2	-	TGCGCCAGCAGCGTGGGACCGCGCGCCTATGGCTACACCTTC	CASSVGPRAYGYTF
TRBD1	TRBV27	TRBJ2-7	-	TGTGCCAGCAGGGGGACAGGAACCTACGAGCAGTACTTC	CASRGTGTYEQYF
TRBD1	TRBV9	TRBJ2-7	-	TGTGCCAGCAGCAAAGGACAGGGTTCCTACGAGCAGTACTTC	CASSKGQGSYEQYF
-	TRBV6-6	TRBJ2-5	-	TGTGCCAGCGAAAGCCGATACCAAGAGACCCAGTACTTC	CASESRYQETQYF
-	TRBV5-1	TRBJ2-7	-	TGCGCCAGCAGCTTGGGCAGTCCTGGAGAGCAGTACTTC	CASSLGSPGEQYF
-	TRBV6-6	TRBJ2-5	-	TGTGCCAGCAGTTACAGGGGACAAGAGACCCAGTACTTC	CASSYRGQETQYF
TRBD1	TRBV18	TRBJ1-1	once	TGTGCCAGCTCACTTGGGACAGGGGGGAACACTGAAGCTTTCTTT	CASSLGTGGNTEAFF
TRBD2	TRBV14	TRBJ2-5	-	TGTGCCAGCAGCCCCCCTCCACGGGGCGGGGGGTACTTC	CASSPPPRGGGYF
-	TRBV7-9	TRBJ1-6	-	TGTGCCAGCACCCCAACCGGGCAAAAGGATTCACCCCTCCACTTT	CASTPTGQKDSPLHF
-	TRBV4-2	TRBJ1-2	-	TGTGCCAGCAGCCAAGCAGAGGGTAACTATGGCTACACCTTC	CASSQAEGNYGYTF
-	TRBV7-2	TRBJ2-5	-	TGTGCCAGCAGCTTAGCGGAAGGGCCCGAAAAGGTATGGGAGCAGTACTTC	CASSLAEGPEKVWEQYF
TRBD1	TRBV7-3	TRBJ2-1	-	TGTGCCAGCAGCTTACTAGCTGGGGGACAGGGCTACAATGAGCAGTTCTTC	CASSLLAGGQGYNEQFF
-	TRBV20-1	TRBJ1-4	-	TGCAGTGCTTCTGACAGAGAAAAACTGTTTTTT	CSASDREKLFF
-	TRBV14	TRBJ1-1	-	TGTGCCAGCAGCCAAAGCATACCGAACACTGAAGCTTTCTTT	CASSQSIPNTEAFF
-	TRBV9	TRBJ2-3	-	TGTGCCAGCAGCCCGAGACTGCCGGGCACAGATACGCAGTATTTT	CASSPRLPGTDTQYF
-	TRBV5-5	TRBJ1-5	-	TGTGCCAGCAGCCTGACAGGAGGCAATCAGCCCCAGCATTTT	CASSLTGGNQPQHF
-	TRBV4-3	TRBJ1-5	-	TGCGCCAGCAGTTTTACGGGGAATCAGCCCCAGCATTTT	CASSFTGNQPQHF
-	TRBV29-1	TRBJ1-3	-	TGCAGCACCTGCCTGGTATCTGGAAACACCATATATTTT	CSTCLVSGNTIYF
TRBD2	TRBV15	TRBJ2-1	-	TGTGCCACCAGCAGAGGGGGTAGCGGGAGCAATGAGCAGTTCTTC	CATSRGGSGSNEQFF
TRBD2	TRBV4-1	TRBJ2-1	once	TGCGCCAGATCCCTGCGACTAGCGGGGCACAATGAGCAGTTCTTC	CARSLRLAGHNEQFF
TRBD1	TRBV30	TRBJ1-4	-	TGTGCCTGGAGCCCGAGACAGGGAAGTCCTAATGAAAAACTGTTTTTT	CAWSPRQGSPNEKLFF
-	TRBV19	TRBJ1-5	-	TGTGCCAGTAGGCAACAGGGTGAAACTCAGCCCCAGCATTTT	CASRQQGETQPQHF
-	TRBV7-3	TRBJ1-2	few	TGTGCCAGCGGGGAACCCAACTATGGCTACACCTTC	CASGEPNYGYTF
-	TRBV2	TRBJ2-7	once	TGTGCCAGCGCAGGGAGCTCCTACGAGCAGTACTTC	CASAGSSYEQYF
TRBD2	TRBV6-5	TRBJ2-4	-	TGTGCCAGCAGTTACTCAGCGGGAGGAGGGAACATTCAGTACTTC	CASSYSAGGGNIQYF
-	TRBV5-4	TRBJ1-2	-	TGTGCCAGCAGCTTGGCTTTCAGGGGCGGGGGCTACACCTTC	CASSLAFRGGGYTF
-	TRBV6-5	TRBJ2-5	-	TGTGCCAGCAGTTACACCCCAGGGGCGCGGGAGACCCAGTACTTC	CASSYTPGARETQYF